This entry lists 22 T cell receptor beta chains sequenced from one sample in a study of radiotherapy plus CTLA-4 blockade in lung cancer. This table comes from immunoSEQ multiplex PCR, and its TCRdb copy is limited to in-frame clones, with some not included. The profile shows more than 90,000 clones, about four fifths of them singletons. Specimen: peripheral blood, collected from a patient treated with radiotherapy plus ipilimumab. The receptors were sampled from a human donor with non-small cell lung cancer who had a partial response to radiotherapy plus ipilimumab.

The V call is TRBV7-3, the J call TRBJ2-2; D gene ambiguous. V lost 5 bases to trimming and J lost 5 bases, with 9 bases between them. Per germline, CDR1 SGHTA and CDR2 FQGTGA. The CDR3 length is 13 residues. CDR3 amino acids: CASSPGHTGELFF. The CDR3 DNA follows: TGTGCCAGCAGCCCTGGCCATACCGGGGAGCTGTTTTTT.

The rearrangement uses TRBV14 and TRBJ2-6; unclear D gene. Germline V lookup: CDR1 SGHDN, CDR2 FVKESK. Deletions cut 0 bases from V and 4 bases from J, with 10 bases between. This CDR3 comprises 16 residues. In DNA form, the CDR3 reads TGTGCCAGCAGCCAAGATCTTTACACCGGGGCCAACGTCCTGACTTTC. This sequence encodes CASSQDLYTGANVLTF.

This chain uses TRBV7-6 with TRBJ1-4; 10 nucleotides align to TRBD1. With V trimmed by 5 bases and J by 5 bases, 2 bases remained unmatched. Germline CDR1 SGHVS, CDR2 FNYEAQ. There are 14 residues in the CDR3. The CDR3 loop reads CASSVGQGNEKLFF. The CDR3 DNA reads as TGTGCCAGCAGCGTGGGACAGGGGAATGAAAAACTGTTTTTT.

V is TRBV27 and J is TRBJ2-6; TRBD2 aligns across 12 bases. CDR1 MNHEY and CDR2 SMNVEV come from the germline V gene (reference sequence). The junction had 11 bases not matched to a gene; V was cut back by 6 bases and J by 2 bases. This CDR3 contains 19 residues. The CDR3 sequence is CASRRTSGITFAGANVLTF. CDR3 nucleotide sequence: TGTGCCAGCAGACGGACTAGCGGGATTACTTTTGCTGGGGCCAACGTCCTGACTTTC. Combining the CDR3 with reference TRBV27 and TRBJ2-6 gives the whole variable domain EAQVTQNPRYLITVTGKKLTVTCSQNMNHEYMSWYRQDPGLGLRQIYYSMNVEVTDKGDVPEGYKVSRKEKRNFPLILESPSPNQTSLYFCASRRTSGITFAGANVLTFGAGSRLTVL.

This rearrangement joins TRBV7-9 to TRBJ1-1; D unresolved. This CDR3 has 15 residues. Trimming cost V 6 bases and J 0 bases, with 14 bases left between them. Germline V lookup: CDR1 SEHNR, CDR2 FQNEAQ (reference sequence). CDR3 nucleotide sequence: TGTGCCAGCAGGCCCAAACAGATTATGAACACTGAAGCTTTCTTT. Its translation: CASRPKQIMNTEAFF. The full variable domain, with the rest looked up from reference TRBV7-9 and TRBJ1-1, is DTGVSQNPRHKITKRGQNVTFRCDPISEHNRLYWYRQTLGQGPEFLTYFQNEAQLEKSRLLSDRFSAERPKGSFSTLEIQRTEQGDSAMYLCASRPKQIMNTEAFFGQGTRLTVV.

J is TRBJ2-7 and V is TRBV6-6; perhaps TRBD1 as D (6 bases). The CDR3 contains 16 residues. CDR1 MNHNY and CDR2 SVGAGI come from the germline V gene (reference sequence). V was pared by 6 bases and J by 0 bases, with 18 bases between. The CDR3, as DNA: TGTGCCAGCAGCCTACCCCTACAGGGTAGCTCCTACGAGCAGTACTTC. Protein sequence: CASSLPLQGSSYEQYF.

V usage is TRBV7-9 and J usage is TRBJ1-3; perhaps TRBD1 as D (5 bases). CDR1 SEHNR and CDR2 FQNEAQ come from the germline V gene (reference sequence). The CDR3 sequence is 12 residues long. V dropped 5 bases and J dropped 8 bases, with 10 bases sitting between them. CDR3 DNA sequence: TGTGCCAGCAGCCCTCAGGGTCACACCATATATTTT. Protein: CASSPQGHTIYF.

The chain combines TRBV19 with TRBJ1-2; 8 bases fit TRBD1. Germline values: CDR1 LNHDA, CDR2 SQIVND (reference sequence). CDR3 length: 14 residues. V trimming: 6 bases; J trimming: 4 bases; junction bases outside the gene matches: 7. CDR3 in DNA: TGTGCCAGTAGCAGAGACAGGGGCGGCTATGGCTACACCTTC. Residues: CASSRDRGGYGYTF.

The gene calls are TRBV28 and TRBJ2-1; a weak D match, TRBD1 (6 bases). CDR3 length: 17 amino acids. The germline V gene has CDR1 MDHEN and CDR2 SYDVKM. The V end was cut by 1 base, the J end by 3 bases, with 16 bases between. The CDR3, as DNA: TGTGCCAGCAGTTTATTGGTAGGGCAGGGGAGCTACAATGAGCAGTTCTTC. Amino acids: CASSLLVGQGSYNEQFF.

This clone was observed a few times. In nucleotides, the CDR3 is TGTGCCAGCAGCTTGGGTCGGGTGAACACTGAAGCTTTCTTT. Translating it yields CASSLGRVNTEAFF. The V call is TRBV5-6, the J call TRBJ1-1; no reliable D call. Germline lookup yields CDR1 SGHDT and CDR2 YYEEEE. Trimming took 0 bases from V and 0 from J, leaving 6 bases between them. CDR3 length equals 14 residues.

V gene TRBV2 combines with J gene TRBJ2-1, with 11 bases that match TRBD2. Per the germline V gene, CDR1 is SNHLY and CDR2 is FYNNEI. This CDR3 has 15 residues. The J segment lost 4 bases and the V segment lost 8 bases, leaving 7 bases of the junction unmatched. The CDR3 region has the DNA TGTGCCAGCTCCCTAACTAGCGGGAGTTACAATGAGCAGTTCTTC. It yields the protein CASSLTSGSYNEQFF.

The genes are TRBV6-1 and TRBJ1-1; 10 nucleotides match TRBD1. In germline, CDR1 is MNHNS, CDR2 SASEGT. The V segment lost 5 bases and the J segment 1 base; nucleotides outside the gene matches: 1. The CDR3 contains 14 residues. The CDR3 sequence is CASSWDRGNTEAFF. The CDR3 DNA is TGTGCCAGCAGTTGGGACAGGGGGAACACTGAAGCTTTCTTT.

The rearrangement links TRBV5-1 to TRBJ1-6; D may be TRBD1 (6 bases). Trimming removed 3 bases at V and 9 bases at J, with 16 bases between. The CDR3 length is 15 residues. Germline lookup yields CDR1 SGHRS and CDR2 YFSETQ. The CDR3 reads CASSSGGGGTSPLHF. The CDR3 DNA follows: TGCGCCAGCAGCTCCGGAGGGGGGGGCACTTCACCCCTCCACTTT.

This clone was counted a few times. Other DNA sequences of this sample code for an identical CDR3. This chain joins TRBV28 and TRBJ1-1; D might be TRBD1 (5 bases). The CDR3 is made up of 14 amino acids. Germline CDR1 reads MDHEN; CDR2 reads SYDVKM. V was trimmed by 6 bases and J by 0 bases, leaving 11 bases between them. The CDR3, as DNA: TGTGCCAGCAGACCCCGACAGTTGAACACTGAAGCTTTCTTT. Its protein product is CASRPRQLNTEAFF.

This sequence joins TRBV7-9 and TRBJ2-7; tentative D call: TRBD1 (5 bases). The V and J ends lost 5 bases and 2 bases respectively, with 10 bases between them. The CDR3 is 13 amino acids. In germline, CDR1 is SEHNR, CDR2 FQNEAQ (reference sequence). CDR3 DNA sequence: TGTGCCAGCAGCCCGCAGGGTACCTACGAGCAGTACTTC. Protein sequence: CASSPQGTYEQYF.

In this sample, this clone turned up many times. This chain connects TRBV5-1 to TRBJ2-2; a possible D gene is TRBD1 (6 bases). The V gene lost 4 bases and the J gene lost 1 base, with 14 bases spanning the gap. Germline values: CDR1 SGHRS, CDR2 YFSETQ. The CDR3 has 16 amino acids. CDR3 residues: CASSPLIGGNTGELFF. CDR3 in DNA: TGCGCCAGCAGCCCCCTGATAGGGGGGAACACCGGGGAGCTGTTTTTT.

This clone was detected once. The rearrangement links TRBV10-2 to TRBJ2-5, with a tentative D call TRBD2 (6 bases). The V gene lost 5 bases and the J gene lost 3 bases, with 10 bases spanning the gap. Germline CDR1 WSHSY, CDR2 SAAADI. This CDR3 region has 13 residues. The CDR3 here is CASSTGVEETQYF. For the CDR3, the DNA is TGCGCCAGCAGTACGGGAGTTGAAGAGACCCAGTACTTC.

The chain couples TRBV2 to TRBJ1-1; D possibly corresponds to TRBD1 (5 bases). The V and J ends lost 6 bases and 1 base respectively, with 6 bases between them. Germline CDR1 SNHLY, CDR2 FYNNEI. The CDR3 sequence is 12 residues long. Here the CDR3 reads CASRQENTEAFF. The CDR3 nucleotides are TGTGCCAGCAGACAGGAGAACACTGAAGCTTTCTTT.

The gene calls are TRBV30 and TRBJ1-5, with 9 bases matching TRBD1. This CDR3 spans 15 amino acids. Germline V gene data show CDR1 as GTSNPN and CDR2 as SVGIG (reference sequence). Unmatched junction bases numbered 8, after V lost 3 bases and J lost 5 bases. The CDR3 DNA reads as TGTGCCTGGAGCAGACAGGGGGGAACCGATCAGCCCCAGCATTTT. This sequence encodes CAWSRQGGTDQPQHF.

The J gene is TRBJ2-1, the V gene TRBV27, with D unresolved. The CDR3 is 14 residues long. V was clipped by 7 bases and J by 5 bases, with 15 bases between them. Germline loops: CDR1 MNHEY, CDR2 SMNVEV (reference sequence). The CDR3: CASIESVQHNEQFF. The CDR3 DNA follows: TGTGCCAGCATTGAATCGGTACAGCACAATGAGCAGTTCTTC.

The chain combines TRBV19 with TRBJ2-7; 9 positions match TRBD1. The germline CDR1 and CDR2 sequences are LNHDA and SQIVND (reference sequence). The V gene end was trimmed by 6 bases and the J gene end by 0 bases; junction bases not matched to a gene: 3. The CDR3 sequence is 14 residues long. Here the CDR3 reads CASRPGQGSYEQYF. CDR3 nucleotide sequence: TGTGCCAGTAGGCCGGGACAGGGCTCCTACGAGCAGTACTTC.

This clone was observed a handful of times. The J gene is TRBJ2-3, the V gene TRBV9; no reliable D call. The CDR3 loop spans 16 amino acids. V lost 0 bases to trimming and J lost 3 bases, with 14 bases between them. CDR1 SGDLS and CDR2 YYNGEE come from the germline V gene. The CDR3 sequence is CASSVGAQPQTDTQYF. In DNA form, the CDR3 reads TGTGCCAGCAGCGTAGGAGCACAGCCCCAAACAGATACGCAGTATTTT. Filled out from reference TRBV9 and TRBJ2-3, the complete variable domain reads DSGVTQTPKHLITATGQRVTLRCSPRSGDLSVYWYQQSLDQGLQFLIQYYNGEERAKGNILERFSAQQFPDLHSELNLSSLELGDSALYFCASSVGAQPQTDTQYFGPGTRLTVL.